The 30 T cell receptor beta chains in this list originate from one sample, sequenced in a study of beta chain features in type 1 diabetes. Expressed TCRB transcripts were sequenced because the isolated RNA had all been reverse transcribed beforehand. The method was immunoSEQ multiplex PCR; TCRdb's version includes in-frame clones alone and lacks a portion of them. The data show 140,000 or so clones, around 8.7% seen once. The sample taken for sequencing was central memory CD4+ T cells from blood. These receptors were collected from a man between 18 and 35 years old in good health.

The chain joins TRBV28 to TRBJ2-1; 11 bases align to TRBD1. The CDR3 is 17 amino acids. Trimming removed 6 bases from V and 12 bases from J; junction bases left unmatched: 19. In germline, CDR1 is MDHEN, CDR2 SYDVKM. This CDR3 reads CASSPGGGQGAILGQFF. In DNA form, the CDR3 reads TGTGCCAGCAGCCCGGGGGGTGGACAGGGGGCGATCTTAGGGCAGTTCTTC.

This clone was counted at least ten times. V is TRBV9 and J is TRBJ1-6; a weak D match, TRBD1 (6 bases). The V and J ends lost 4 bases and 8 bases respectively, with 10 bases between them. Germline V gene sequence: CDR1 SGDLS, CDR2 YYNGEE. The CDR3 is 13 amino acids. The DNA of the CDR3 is TGTGCCAGCAGCCAACCAGGGGATTCACCCCTCCACTTT. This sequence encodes CASSQPGDSPLHF.

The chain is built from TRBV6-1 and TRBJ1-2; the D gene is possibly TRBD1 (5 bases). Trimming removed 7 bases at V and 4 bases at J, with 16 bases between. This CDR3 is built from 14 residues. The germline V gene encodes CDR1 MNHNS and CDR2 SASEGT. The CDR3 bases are TGTGCCAGCATTGAGGGGCCCCTTACCTATGGCTACACCTTC. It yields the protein CASIEGPLTYGYTF.

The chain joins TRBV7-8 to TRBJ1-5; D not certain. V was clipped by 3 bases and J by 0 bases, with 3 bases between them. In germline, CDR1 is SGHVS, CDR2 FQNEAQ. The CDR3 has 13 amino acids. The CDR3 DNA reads TGTGCCAGCAGCTTTTATAGCAATCAGCCCCAGCATTTT. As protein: CASSFYSNQPQHF.

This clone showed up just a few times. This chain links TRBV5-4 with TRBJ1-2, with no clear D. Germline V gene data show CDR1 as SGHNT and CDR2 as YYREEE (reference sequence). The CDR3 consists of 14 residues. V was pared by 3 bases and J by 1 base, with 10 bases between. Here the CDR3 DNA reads TGTGCCAGCAGCTGGAGAGTGGATAACTATGGCTACACCTTC. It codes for CASSWRVDNYGYTF.

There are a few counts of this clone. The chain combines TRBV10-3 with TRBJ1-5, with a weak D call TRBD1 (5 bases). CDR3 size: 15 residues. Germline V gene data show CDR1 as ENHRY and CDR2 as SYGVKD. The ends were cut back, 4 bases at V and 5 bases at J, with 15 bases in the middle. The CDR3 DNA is TGTGCCATCAGTGCCGGCAGGGTAGGCGATCAGCCCCAGCATTTT. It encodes CAISAGRVGDQPQHF.

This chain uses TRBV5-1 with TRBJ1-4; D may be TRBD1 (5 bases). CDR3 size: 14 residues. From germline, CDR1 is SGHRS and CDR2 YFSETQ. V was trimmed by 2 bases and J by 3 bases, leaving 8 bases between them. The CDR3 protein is CASSFDSSNEKLFF. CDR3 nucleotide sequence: TGCGCCAGCAGCTTTGACAGTTCTAATGAAAAACTGTTTTTT.

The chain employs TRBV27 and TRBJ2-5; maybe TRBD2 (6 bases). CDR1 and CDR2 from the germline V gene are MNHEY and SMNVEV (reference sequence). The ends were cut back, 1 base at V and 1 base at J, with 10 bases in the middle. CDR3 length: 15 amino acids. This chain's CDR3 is CASSLFSGLQETQYF. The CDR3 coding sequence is TGTGCCAGCAGTTTATTCAGCGGGCTCCAAGAGACCCAGTACTTC.

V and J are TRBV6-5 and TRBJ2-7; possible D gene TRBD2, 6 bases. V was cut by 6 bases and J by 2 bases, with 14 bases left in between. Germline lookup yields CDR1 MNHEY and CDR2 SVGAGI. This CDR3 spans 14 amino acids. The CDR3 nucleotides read TGTGCCAGCAGCTCCTCTTGGGGGGCCTACGAGCAGTACTTC. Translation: CASSSSWGAYEQYF.

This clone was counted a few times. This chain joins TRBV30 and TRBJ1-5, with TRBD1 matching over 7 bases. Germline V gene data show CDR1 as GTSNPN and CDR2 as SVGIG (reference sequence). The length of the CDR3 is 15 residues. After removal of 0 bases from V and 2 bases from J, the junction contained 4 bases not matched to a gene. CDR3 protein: CAWSVLRGGNQPQHF. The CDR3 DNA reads TGTGCCTGGAGTGTACTCAGGGGGGGCAATCAGCCCCAGCATTTT.

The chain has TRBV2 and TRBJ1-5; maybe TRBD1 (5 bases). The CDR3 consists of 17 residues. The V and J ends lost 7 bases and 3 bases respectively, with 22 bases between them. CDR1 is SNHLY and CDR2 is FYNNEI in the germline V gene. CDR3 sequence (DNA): TGTGCCAGCAACCTTGGACGGATCTGGGACTACAATCAGCCCCAGCATTTT. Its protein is CASNLGRIWDYNQPQHF.

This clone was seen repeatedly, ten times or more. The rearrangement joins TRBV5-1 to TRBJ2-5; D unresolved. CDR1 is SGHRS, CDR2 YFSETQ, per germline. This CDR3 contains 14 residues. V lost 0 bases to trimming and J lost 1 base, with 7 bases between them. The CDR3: CASSLGRLQETQYF. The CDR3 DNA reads TGCGCCAGCAGCTTGGGCAGACTCCAAGAGACCCAGTACTTC.

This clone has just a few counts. CDR3 amino acids: CSAKLGATQYF. Here the CDR3 DNA reads TGCAGTGCTAAGTTAGGGGCGACCCAGTACTTC. The rearrangement uses TRBV20-1 and TRBJ2-5; possibly TRBD1 for D (5 bases). V gave up 4 bases and J gave up 7 bases, with 10 bases separating them. CDR3 size: 11 residues. The germline CDR1 and CDR2 sequences are DFQATT and SNEGSKA (reference sequence).

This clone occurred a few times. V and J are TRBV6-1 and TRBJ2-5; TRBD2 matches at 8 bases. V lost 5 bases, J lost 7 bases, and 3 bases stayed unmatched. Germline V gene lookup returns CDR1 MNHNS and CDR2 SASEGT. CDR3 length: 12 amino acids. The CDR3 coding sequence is TGTGCCAGCAGTCCGGGGGGGCGGACCCAGTACTTC. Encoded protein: CASSPGGRTQYF.

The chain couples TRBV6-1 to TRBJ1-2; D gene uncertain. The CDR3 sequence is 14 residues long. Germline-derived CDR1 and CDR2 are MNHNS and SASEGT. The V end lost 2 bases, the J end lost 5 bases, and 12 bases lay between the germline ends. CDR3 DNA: TGTGCCAGCAGTGAACGGGCGGCGGGTTATGGCTACACCTTC. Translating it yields CASSERAAGYGYTF.

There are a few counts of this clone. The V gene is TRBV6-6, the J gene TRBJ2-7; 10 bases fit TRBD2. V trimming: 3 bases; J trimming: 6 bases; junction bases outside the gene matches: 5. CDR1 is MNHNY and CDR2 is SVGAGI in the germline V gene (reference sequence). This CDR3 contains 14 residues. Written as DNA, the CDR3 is TGTGCCAGCAGTTATGGGGGACTAGCGACCGAGCAGTACTTC. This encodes CASSYGGLATEQYF.

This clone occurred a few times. This chain's CDR3 is CASSWTGRGDTQYF. As DNA, the CDR3 is TGTGCCAGCAGCTGGACAGGGAGGGGAGATACGCAGTATTTT. The genes are TRBV5-4 and TRBJ2-3; perhaps TRBD1 as D (8 bases). The ends were cut back, 3 bases at V and 5 bases at J, with 13 bases in the middle. The germline V gene encodes CDR1 SGHNT and CDR2 YYREEE (reference sequence). The CDR3 loop spans 14 amino acids.

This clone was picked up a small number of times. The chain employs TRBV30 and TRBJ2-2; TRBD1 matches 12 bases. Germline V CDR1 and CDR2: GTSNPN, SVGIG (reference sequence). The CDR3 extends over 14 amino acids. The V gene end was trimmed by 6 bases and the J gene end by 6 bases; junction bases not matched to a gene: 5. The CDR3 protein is CACRDRGRAGELFF. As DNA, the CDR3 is TGTGCCTGCCGGGACAGGGGGCGCGCCGGGGAGCTGTTTTTT.

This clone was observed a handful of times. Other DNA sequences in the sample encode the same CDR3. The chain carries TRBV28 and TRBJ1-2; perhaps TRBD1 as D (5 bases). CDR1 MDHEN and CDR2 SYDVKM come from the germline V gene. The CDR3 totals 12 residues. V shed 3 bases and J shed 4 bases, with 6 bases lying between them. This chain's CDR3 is CASSLQGYGYTF. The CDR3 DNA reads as TGTGCCAGCAGTTTGCAGGGCTATGGCTACACCTTC.

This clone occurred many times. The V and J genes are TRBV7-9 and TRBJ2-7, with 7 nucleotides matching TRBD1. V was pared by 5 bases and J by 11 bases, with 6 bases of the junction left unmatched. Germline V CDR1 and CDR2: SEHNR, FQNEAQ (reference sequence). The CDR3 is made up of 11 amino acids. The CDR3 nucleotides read TGTGCCAGCAGCCTAGGGACAGTGGAGTACTTC. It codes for CASSLGTVEYF.

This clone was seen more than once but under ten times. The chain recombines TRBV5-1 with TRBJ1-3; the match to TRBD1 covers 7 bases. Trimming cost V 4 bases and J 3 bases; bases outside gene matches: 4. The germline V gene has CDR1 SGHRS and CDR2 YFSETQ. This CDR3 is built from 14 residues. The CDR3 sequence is CASSQTGFGNTIYF. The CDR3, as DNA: TGCGCCAGCAGCCAGACAGGGTTTGGAAACACCATATATTTT.

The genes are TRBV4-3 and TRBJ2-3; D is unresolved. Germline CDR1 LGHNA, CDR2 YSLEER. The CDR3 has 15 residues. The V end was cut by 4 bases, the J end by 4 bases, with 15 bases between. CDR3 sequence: CASSPMGVVSDTQYF. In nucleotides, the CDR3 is TGCGCCAGCAGCCCCATGGGCGTGGTCTCAGATACGCAGTATTTT.

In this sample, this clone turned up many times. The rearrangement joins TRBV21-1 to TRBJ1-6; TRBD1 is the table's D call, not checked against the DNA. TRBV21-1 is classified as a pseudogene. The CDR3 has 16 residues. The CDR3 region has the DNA TGTGCCAGCAGCAAAGAGCCGACAGGGCCCCATTCACCCCTCCACTTT. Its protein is CASSKEPTGPHSPLHF.

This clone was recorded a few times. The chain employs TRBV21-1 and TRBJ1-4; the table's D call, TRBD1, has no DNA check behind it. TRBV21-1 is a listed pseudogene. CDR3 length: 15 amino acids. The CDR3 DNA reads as TGTGCCGGCGGACCAGGGACAGAAGCTAATGAAAAACTGTTTTTT. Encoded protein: CAGGPGTEANEKLFF.

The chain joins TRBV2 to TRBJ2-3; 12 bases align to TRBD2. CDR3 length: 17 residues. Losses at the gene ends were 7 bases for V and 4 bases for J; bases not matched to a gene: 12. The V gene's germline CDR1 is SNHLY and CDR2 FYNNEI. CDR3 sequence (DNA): TGTGCCAGCACCTCCGGGCTAGCGGGGGGGAGGGCAGATACGCAGTATTTT. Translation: CASTSGLAGGRADTQYF. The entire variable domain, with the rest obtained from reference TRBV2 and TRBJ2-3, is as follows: EPEVTQTPSHQVTQMGQEVILRCVPISNHLYFYWYRQILGQKVEFLVSFYNNEISEKSEIFDDQFSVERPDGSNFTLKIRSTKLEDSAMYFCASTSGLAGGRADTQYFGPGTRLTVL.

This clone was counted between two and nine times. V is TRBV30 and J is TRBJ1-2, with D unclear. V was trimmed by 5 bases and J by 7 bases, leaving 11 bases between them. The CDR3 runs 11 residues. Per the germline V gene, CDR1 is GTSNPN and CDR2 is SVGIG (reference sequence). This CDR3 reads CAWGLGGGYTF. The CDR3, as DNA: TGTGCCTGGGGCTTAGGAGGTGGCTACACCTTC.

As DNA, the CDR3 is TGCGCCAGCAGTCAGGCCCGGGGTGCAACTAATGAAAAACTGTTTTTT. It codes for CASSQARGATNEKLFF. The chain joins TRBV4-3 to TRBJ1-4; D not resolved. Trimming pared 6 bases from V and 0 bases from J, leaving 14 bases between. CDR1 is LGHNA and CDR2 is YSLEER in the germline V gene. The CDR3 totals 16 residues.

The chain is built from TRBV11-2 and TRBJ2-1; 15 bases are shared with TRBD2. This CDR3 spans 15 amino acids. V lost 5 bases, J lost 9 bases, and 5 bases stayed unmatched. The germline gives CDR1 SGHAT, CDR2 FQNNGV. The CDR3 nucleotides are TGTGCCAGCAGCACCGGACTAGCGGGGGGGGTTGAGCAGTTCTTC. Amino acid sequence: CASSTGLAGGVEQFF.

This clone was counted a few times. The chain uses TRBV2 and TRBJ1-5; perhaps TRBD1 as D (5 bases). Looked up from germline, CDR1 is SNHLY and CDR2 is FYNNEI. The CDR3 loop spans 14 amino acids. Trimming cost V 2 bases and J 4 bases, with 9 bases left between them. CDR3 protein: CASSEYGGNQPQHF. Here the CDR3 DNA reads TGTGCCAGCAGTGAATACGGGGGGAATCAGCCCCAGCATTTT.

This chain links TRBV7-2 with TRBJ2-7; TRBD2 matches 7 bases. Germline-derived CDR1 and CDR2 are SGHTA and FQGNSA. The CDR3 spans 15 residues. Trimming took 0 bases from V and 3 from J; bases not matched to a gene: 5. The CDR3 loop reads CASSLATGTNYEQYF. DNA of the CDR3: TGTGCCAGCAGCTTAGCGACCGGGACTAACTACGAGCAGTACTTC.